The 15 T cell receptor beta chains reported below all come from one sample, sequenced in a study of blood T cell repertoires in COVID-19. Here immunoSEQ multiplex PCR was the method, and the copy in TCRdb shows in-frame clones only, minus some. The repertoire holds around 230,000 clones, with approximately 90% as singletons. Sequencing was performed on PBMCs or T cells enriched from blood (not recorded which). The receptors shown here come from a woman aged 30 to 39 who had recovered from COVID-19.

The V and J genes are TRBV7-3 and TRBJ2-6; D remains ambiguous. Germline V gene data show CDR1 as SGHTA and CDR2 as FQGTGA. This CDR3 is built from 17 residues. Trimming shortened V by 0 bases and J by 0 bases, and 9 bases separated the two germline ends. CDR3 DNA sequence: TGTGCCAGCAGCTTAACGATGCGGAACTCTGGGGCCAACGTCCTGACTTTC. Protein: CASSLTMRNSGANVLTF.

As DNA, the CDR3 is TGTGCCAGTAGTATTCATGAGACCCAGTACTTC. Translating gives CASSIHETQYF. The V and J genes are TRBV19 and TRBJ2-5; unclear D gene. The germline gives CDR1 LNHDA, CDR2 SQIVND (reference sequence). The CDR3 runs 11 residues. The germline V and J ends were trimmed by 3 bases and 5 bases, with 4 bases remaining between them. The variable domain in full, completed from reference TRBV19 and TRBJ2-5, reads DGGITQSPKYLFRKEGQNVTLSCEQNLNHDAMYWYRQDPGQGLRLIYYSQIVNDFQKGDIAEGYSVSREKKESFPLTVTSAQKNPTAFYLCASSIHETQYFGPGTRLLVL.

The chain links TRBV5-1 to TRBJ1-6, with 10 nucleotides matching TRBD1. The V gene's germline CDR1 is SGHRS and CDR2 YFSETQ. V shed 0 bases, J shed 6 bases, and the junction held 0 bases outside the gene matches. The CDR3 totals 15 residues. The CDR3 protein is CASSLGDRGNSPLHF. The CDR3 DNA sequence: TGCGCCAGCAGCTTGGGGGACAGGGGTAATTCACCCCTCCACTTT.

The CDR3 region has the DNA TGTGCCAGCAGCTTAGCCGGGACTAGCGAAGAGACCCAGTACTTC. Residues: CASSLAGTSEETQYF. V and J are TRBV7-8 and TRBJ2-5, with 10 bases that match TRBD2. Germline loops: CDR1 SGHVS, CDR2 FQNEAQ. The CDR3 covers 15 residues. J lost 3 bases, V lost 0 bases, and 1 base had no gene match.

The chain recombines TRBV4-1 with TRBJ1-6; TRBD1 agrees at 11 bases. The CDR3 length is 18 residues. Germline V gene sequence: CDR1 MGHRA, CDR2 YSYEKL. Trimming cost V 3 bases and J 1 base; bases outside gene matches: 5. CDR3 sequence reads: CASSQGGQGASYNSPLHF. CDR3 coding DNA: TGCGCCAGCAGCCAGGGTGGACAGGGGGCATCCTATAATTCACCCCTCCACTTT.

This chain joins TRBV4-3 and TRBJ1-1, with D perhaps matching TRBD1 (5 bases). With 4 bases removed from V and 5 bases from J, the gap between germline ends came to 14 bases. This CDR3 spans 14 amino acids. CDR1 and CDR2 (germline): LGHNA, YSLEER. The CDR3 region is CASSPAGGRTEAFF. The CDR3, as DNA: TGCGCCAGCAGCCCGGCGGGGGGAAGAACTGAAGCTTTCTTT.

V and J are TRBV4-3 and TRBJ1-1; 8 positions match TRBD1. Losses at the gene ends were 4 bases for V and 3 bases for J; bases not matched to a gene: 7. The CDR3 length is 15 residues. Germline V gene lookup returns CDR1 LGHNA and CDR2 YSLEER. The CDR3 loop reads CASSLGQGGDTEAFF. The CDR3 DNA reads TGCGCCAGCAGCCTAGGACAGGGAGGAGACACTGAAGCTTTCTTT.

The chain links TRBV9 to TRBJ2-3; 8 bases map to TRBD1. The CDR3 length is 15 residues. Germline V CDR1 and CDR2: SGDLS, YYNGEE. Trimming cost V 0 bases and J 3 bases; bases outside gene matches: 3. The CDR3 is CASSVANRGTDTQYF. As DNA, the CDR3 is TGTGCCAGCAGCGTAGCTAACAGGGGGACAGATACGCAGTATTTT. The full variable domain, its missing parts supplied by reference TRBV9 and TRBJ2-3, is DSGVTQTPKHLITATGQRVTLRCSPRSGDLSVYWYQQSLDQGLQFLIQYYNGEERAKGNILERFSAQQFPDLHSELNLSSLELGDSALYFCASSVANRGTDTQYFGPGTRLTVL.

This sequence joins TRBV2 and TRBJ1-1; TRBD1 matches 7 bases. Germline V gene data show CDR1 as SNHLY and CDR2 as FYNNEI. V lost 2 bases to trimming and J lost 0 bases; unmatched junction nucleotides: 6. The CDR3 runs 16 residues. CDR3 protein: CASSESRTGLNTEAFF. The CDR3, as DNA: TGTGCCAGCAGTGAATCCCGGACAGGACTGAACACTGAAGCTTTCTTT.

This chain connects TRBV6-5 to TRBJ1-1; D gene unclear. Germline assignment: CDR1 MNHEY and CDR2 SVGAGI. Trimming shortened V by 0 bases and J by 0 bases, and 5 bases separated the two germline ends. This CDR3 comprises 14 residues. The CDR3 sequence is CASSYSSLNTEAFF. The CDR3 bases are TGTGCCAGCAGTTACTCGAGTCTGAACACTGAAGCTTTCTTT.

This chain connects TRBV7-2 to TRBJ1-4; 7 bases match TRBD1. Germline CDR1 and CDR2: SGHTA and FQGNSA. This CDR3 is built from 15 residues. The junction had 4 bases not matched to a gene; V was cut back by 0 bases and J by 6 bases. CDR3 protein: CASSLAGRGDEKLFF. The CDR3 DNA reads TGTGCCAGCAGCTTAGCGGGCAGGGGGGATGAAAAACTGTTTTTT.

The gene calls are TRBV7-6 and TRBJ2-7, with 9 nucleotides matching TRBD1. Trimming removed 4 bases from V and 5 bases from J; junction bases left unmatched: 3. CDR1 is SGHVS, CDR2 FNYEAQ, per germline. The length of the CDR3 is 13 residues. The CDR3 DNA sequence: TGTGCCAGCAGCTCCGGGACAGGGAACGAGCAGTACTTC. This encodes CASSSGTGNEQYF.

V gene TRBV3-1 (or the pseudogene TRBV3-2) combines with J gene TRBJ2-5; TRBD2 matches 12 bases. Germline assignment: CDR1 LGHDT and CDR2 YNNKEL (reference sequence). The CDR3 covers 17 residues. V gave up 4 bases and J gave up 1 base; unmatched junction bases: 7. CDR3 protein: CASSPGLAGIFQETQYF. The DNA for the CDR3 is TGTGCCAGCAGCCCCGGACTAGCGGGGATATTCCAAGAGACCCAGTACTTC.

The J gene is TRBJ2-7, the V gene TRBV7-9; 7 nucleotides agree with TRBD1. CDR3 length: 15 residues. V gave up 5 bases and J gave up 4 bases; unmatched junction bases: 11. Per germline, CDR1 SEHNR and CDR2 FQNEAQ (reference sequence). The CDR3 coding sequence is TGTGCCAGCAGCACGCGACAGGGTATAATTTACGAGCAGTACTTC. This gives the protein CASSTRQGIIYEQYF.

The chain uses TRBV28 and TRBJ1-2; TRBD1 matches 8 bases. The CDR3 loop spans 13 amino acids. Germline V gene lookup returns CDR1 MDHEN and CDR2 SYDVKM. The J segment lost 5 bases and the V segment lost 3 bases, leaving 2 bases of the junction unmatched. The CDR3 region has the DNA TGTGCCAGCAGTTTTGGACAGGGATATGGCTACACCTTC. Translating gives CASSFGQGYGYTF.